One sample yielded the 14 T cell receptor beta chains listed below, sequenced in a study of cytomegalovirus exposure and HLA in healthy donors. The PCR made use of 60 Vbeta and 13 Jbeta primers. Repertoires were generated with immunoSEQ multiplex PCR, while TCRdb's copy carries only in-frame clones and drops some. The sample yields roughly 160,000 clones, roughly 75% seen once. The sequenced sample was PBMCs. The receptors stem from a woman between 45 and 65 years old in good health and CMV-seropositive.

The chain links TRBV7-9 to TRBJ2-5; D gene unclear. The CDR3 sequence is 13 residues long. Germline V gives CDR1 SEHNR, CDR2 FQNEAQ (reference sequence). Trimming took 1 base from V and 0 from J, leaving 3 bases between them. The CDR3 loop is CASSLDNQETQYF. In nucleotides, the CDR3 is TGTGCCAGCAGCTTAGATAACCAAGAGACCCAGTACTTC.

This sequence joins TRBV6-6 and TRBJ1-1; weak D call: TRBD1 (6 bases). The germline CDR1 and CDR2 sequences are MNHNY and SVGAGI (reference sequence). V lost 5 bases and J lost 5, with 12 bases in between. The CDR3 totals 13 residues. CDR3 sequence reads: CASSPQGRTEAFF. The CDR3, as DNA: TGTGCCAGCAGTCCACAGGGACGAACTGAAGCTTTCTTT.

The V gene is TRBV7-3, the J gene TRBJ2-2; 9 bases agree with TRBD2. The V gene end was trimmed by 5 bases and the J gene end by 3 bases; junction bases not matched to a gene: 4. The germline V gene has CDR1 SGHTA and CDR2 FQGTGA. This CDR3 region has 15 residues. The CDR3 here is CASSRTSAYTGELFF. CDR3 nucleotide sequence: TGTGCCAGCAGCCGGACTAGCGCCTACACCGGGGAGCTGTTTTTT.

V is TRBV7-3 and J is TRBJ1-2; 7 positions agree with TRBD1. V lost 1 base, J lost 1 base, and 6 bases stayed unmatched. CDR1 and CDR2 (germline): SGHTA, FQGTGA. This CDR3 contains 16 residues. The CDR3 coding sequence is TGTGCCAGCAGCTTAAAGGGGGACAGAAGTAACTATGGCTACACCTTC. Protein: CASSLKGDRSNYGYTF.

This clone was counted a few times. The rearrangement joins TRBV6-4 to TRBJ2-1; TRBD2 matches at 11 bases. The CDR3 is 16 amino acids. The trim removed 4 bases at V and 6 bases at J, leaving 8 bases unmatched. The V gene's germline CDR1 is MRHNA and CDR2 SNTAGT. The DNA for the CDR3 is TGTGCCAGCAGTGTACTAGCGGGGGAGGGATCCAATGAGCAGTTCTTC. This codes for CASSVLAGEGSNEQFF.

In DNA, the CDR3 is TGTGCCAGCAGTTTCGGGTCTAGGTTGGCGGGGGCCCCTGAAGCTTTCTTT. As protein: CASSFGSRLAGAPEAFF. The chain carries TRBV28 and TRBJ1-1, with D maybe TRBD1 (6 bases). Germline-derived CDR1 and CDR2 are MDHEN and SYDVKM. CDR3 length equals 17 residues. Trimming removed 3 bases at V and 6 bases at J, with 23 bases between.

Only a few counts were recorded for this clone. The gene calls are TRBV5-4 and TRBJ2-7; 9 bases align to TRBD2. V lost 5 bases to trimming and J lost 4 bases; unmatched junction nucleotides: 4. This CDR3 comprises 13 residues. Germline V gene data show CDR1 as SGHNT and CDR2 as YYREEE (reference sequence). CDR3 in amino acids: CASRAGGSYEQYF. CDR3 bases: TGTGCCAGCAGGGCGGGGGGGTCTTACGAGCAGTACTTC. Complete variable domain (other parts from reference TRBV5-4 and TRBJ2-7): ETGVTQSPTHLIKTRGQQVTLRCSSQSGHNTVSWYQQALGQGPQFIFQYYREEENGRGNFPPRFSGLQFPNYSSELNVNALELDDSALYLCASRAGGSYEQYFGPGTRLTVT.

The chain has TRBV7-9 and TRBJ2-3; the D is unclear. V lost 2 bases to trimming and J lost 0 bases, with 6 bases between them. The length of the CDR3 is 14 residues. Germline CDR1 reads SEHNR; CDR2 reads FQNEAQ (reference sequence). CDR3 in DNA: TGTGCCAGCAGCTTAAGCATAAGCACAGATACGCAGTATTTT. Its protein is CASSLSISTDTQYF. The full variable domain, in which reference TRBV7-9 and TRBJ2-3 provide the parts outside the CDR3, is DTGVSQNPRHKITKRGQNVTFRCDPISEHNRLYWYRQTLGQGPEFLTYFQNEAQLEKSRLLSDRFSAERPKGSFSTLEIQRTEQGDSAMYLCASSLSISTDTQYFGPGTRLTVL.

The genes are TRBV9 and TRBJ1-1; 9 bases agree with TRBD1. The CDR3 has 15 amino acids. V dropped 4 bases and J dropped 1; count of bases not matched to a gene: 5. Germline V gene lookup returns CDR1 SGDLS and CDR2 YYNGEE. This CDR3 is CASSPDRGKNTEAFF. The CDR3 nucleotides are TGTGCCAGCAGCCCGGACAGGGGTAAGAACACTGAAGCTTTCTTT. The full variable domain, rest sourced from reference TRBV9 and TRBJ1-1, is DSGVTQTPKHLITATGQRVTLRCSPRSGDLSVYWYQQSLDQGLQFLIQYYNGEERAKGNILERFSAQQFPDLHSELNLSSLELGDSALYFCASSPDRGKNTEAFFGQGTRLTVV.

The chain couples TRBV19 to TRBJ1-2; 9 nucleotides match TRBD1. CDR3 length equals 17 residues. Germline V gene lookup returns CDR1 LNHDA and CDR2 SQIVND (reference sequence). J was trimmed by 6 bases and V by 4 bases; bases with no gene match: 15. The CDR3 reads CASSSSIRGQGINGYTF. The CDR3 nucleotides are TGTGCCAGTAGTAGTTCCATTCGGGGACAGGGAATAAATGGCTACACCTTC. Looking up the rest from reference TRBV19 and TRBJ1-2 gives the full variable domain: DGGITQSPKYLFRKEGQNVTLSCEQNLNHDAMYWYRQDPGQGLRLIYYSQIVNDFQKGDIAEGYSVSREKKESFPLTVTSAQKNPTAFYLCASSSSIRGQGINGYTFGSGTRLTVV.

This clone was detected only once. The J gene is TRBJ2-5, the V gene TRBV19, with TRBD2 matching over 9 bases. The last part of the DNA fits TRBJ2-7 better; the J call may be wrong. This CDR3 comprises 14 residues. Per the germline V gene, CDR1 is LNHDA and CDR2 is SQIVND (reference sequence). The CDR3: CASSPGLAYYEQYF. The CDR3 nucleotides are TGTGCCAGTAGTCCGGGACTAGCCTACTACGAGCAGTACTTC.

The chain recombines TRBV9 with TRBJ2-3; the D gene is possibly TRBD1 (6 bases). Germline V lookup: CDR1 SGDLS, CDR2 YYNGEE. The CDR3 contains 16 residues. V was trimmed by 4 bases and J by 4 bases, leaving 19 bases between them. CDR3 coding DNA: TGTGCCAGCAGCATCCGTGGGGACACAGAACCAGATACGCAGTATTTT. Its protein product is CASSIRGDTEPDTQYF. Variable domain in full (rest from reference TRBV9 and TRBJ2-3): DSGVTQTPKHLITATGQRVTLRCSPRSGDLSVYWYQQSLDQGLQFLIQYYNGEERAKGNILERFSAQQFPDLHSELNLSSLELGDSALYFCASSIRGDTEPDTQYFGPGTRLTVL.

CDR3 sequence: CASSQVQGEGAEAFF. In DNA, the CDR3 is TGCGCCAGCAGCCAGGTACAGGGTGAGGGGGCTGAAGCTTTCTTT. The V gene is TRBV4-1, the J gene TRBJ1-1, with D possibly matching TRBD1 (6 bases). The germline V gene encodes CDR1 MGHRA and CDR2 YSYEKL. The CDR3 sequence is 15 residues long. V shed 3 bases and J shed 6 bases, with 17 bases lying between them.

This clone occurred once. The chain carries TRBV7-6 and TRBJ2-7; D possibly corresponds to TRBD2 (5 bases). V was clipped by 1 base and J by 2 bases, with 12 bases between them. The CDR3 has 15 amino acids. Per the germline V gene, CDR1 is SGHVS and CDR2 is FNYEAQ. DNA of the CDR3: TGTGCCAGCAGCTTAGGCCGGGATCCAACCTACGAGCAGTACTTC. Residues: CASSLGRDPTYEQYF. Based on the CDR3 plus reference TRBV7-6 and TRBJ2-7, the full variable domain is GAGVSQSPRYKVTKRGQDVALRCDPISGHVSLYWYRQALGQGPEFLTYFNYEAQQDKSGLPNDRFSAERPEGSISTLTIQRTEQRDSAMYRCASSLGRDPTYEQYFGPGTRLTVT.